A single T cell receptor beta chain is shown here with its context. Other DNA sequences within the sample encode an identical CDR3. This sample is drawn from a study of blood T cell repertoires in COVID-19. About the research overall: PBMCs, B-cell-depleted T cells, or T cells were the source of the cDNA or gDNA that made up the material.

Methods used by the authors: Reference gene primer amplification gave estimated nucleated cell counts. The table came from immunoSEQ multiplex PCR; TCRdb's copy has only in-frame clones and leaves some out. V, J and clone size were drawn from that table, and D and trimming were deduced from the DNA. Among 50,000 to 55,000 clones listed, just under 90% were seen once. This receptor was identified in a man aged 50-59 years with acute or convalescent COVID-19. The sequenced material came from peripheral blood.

CDR3 nucleotides: TGTGCCAGTAGTGCTAGGACAGGGGCCTACGAGCAGTACTTC. Its translation is CASSARTGAYEQYF. The J gene is TRBJ2-7, the V gene TRBV19, with 9 bases lining up with TRBD1. Germline CDR1 LNHDA, CDR2 SQIVND (reference sequence). This CDR3 region has 14 residues. V dropped 5 bases and J dropped 2; count of bases not matched to a gene: 4.